This entry lists 31 T cell receptor beta chains sequenced from one sample in a study of long-term antiretroviral therapy in people with HIV. At survey level, the immunoSEQ assay was run in its v3.0 version. The protocol was immunoSEQ multiplex PCR, while the TCRdb copy is restricted to in-frame clones and leaves out a portion. The profile shows 30,000 or so clones, about 93% of them singletons. The specimen was unsorted PBMCs, collected 6.2 years after starting antiretroviral therapy. The receptors derive from a man aged 40-55 years with HIV.

This chain joins TRBV4-1 and TRBJ2-7; D is undetermined. The CDR3 loop spans 15 amino acids. V was shortened by 2 bases and J by 5 bases, with 16 bases between the two germline ends. Germline V gene lookup returns CDR1 MGHRA and CDR2 YSYEKL. The CDR3 DNA sequence: TGCGCCAGCAGCCAACCAGAAGTGAGCATCCACGAGCAGTACTTC. Residues: CASSQPEVSIHEQYF.

The chain has TRBV6-1 and TRBJ1-6; no clear D. This CDR3 is built from 13 residues. V dropped 4 bases and J dropped 8 bases, with 9 bases sitting between them. The V gene's germline CDR1 is MNHNS and CDR2 SASEGT. The CDR3: CASSGGPDSPLHF. CDR3 nucleotide sequence: TGTGCCAGCAGTGGAGGCCCGGATTCACCCCTCCACTTT.

This chain links TRBV6-6 with TRBJ1-1, with a weak D call TRBD1 (5 bases). Germline CDR1 is MNHNY and CDR2 is SVGAGI (reference sequence). The CDR3 length is 14 residues. V lost 8 bases and J lost 3, with 16 bases in between. The CDR3 here is CASHSVVRDTEAFF. The CDR3 DNA reads as TGTGCCAGCCACTCAGTGGTCAGGGACACTGAAGCTTTCTTT.

The chain carries TRBV18 and TRBJ1-2, with unresolved D. V lost 3 bases and J 8 bases, leaving 10 bases between the germline ends. CDR3 size: 12 residues. Germline CDR1 reads KGHSH; CDR2 reads LQKENI. As DNA, the CDR3 is TGTGCCAGCTCACCTTACTCAGAAGGCTACACCTTC. It translates to CASSPYSEGYTF.

This chain connects TRBV7-8 to TRBJ1-4; D gene ambiguous. The germline V and J ends were trimmed by 2 bases and 0 bases, with 19 bases remaining between them. The CDR3 runs to 19 residues. Looked up from germline, CDR1 is SGHVS and CDR2 is FQNEAQ. CDR3 sequence (DNA): TGTGCCAGCAGCTTAAGGAGATGGGAACGATTTGCAACTAATGAAAAACTGTTTTTT. This codes for CASSLRRWERFATNEKLFF.

The gene calls are TRBV6-4 and TRBJ2-1, with 7 bases identical to TRBD2. Losses at the gene ends were 0 bases for V and 7 bases for J; bases not matched to a gene: 6. CDR3 length equals 15 residues. Germline assignment: CDR1 MRHNA and CDR2 SNTAGT. CDR3 nucleotide sequence: TGTGCCAGCAGTGACTCGGCGGGAGTAGGAAATGAGCAGTTCTTC. The encoded protein is CASSDSAGVGNEQFF.

The table lists this clone with a count of one. The J gene is TRBJ1-2, the V gene TRBV11-2, with 12 bases aligning to TRBD1. CDR3 length: 18 amino acids. Germline trimming cut 5 bases from V and 4 bases from J; bases unmatched to any gene: 14. Germline V CDR1 and CDR2: SGHAT, FQNNGV. This CDR3 is CASSPRDRGPATTYGYTF. CDR3 bases: TGTGCCAGCAGCCCGAGGGACAGGGGGCCGGCTACTACCTATGGCTACACCTTC. Supplemented by reference TRBV11-2 and TRBJ1-2, the full variable domain reads EAGVAQSPRYKIIEKRQSVAFWCNPISGHATLYWYQQILGQGPKLLIQFQNNGVVDDSQLPKDRFSAERLKGVDSTLKIQPAKLEDSAVYLCASSPRDRGPATTYGYTFGSGTRLTVV.

This chain links TRBV7-9 with TRBJ2-1; 7 bases map to TRBD1. Germline V gives CDR1 SEHNR, CDR2 FQNEAQ (reference sequence). J was trimmed by 7 bases and V by 5 bases; bases with no gene match: 11. The length of the CDR3 is 15 residues. This chain's CDR3 is CASSTRQGRENEQFF. The CDR3 DNA reads TGTGCCAGCAGCACTCGACAGGGCAGGGAAAATGAGCAGTTCTTC. The variable domain in full, completed from reference TRBV7-9 and TRBJ2-1, reads DTGVSQNPRHKITKRGQNVTFRCDPISEHNRLYWYRQTLGQGPEFLTYFQNEAQLEKSRLLSDRFSAERPKGSFSTLEIQRTEQGDSAMYLCASSTRQGRENEQFFGPGTRLTVL.

The chain employs TRBV6-6 and TRBJ1-2; 8 bases are shared with TRBD1. Germline V gene data show CDR1 as MNHNY and CDR2 as SVGAGI (reference sequence). V lost 10 bases, J lost 6 bases, and 4 bases stayed unmatched. The CDR3 has 11 residues. The CDR3 nucleotides are TGTGCCACCTCGGGACAGGATGGCTACACCTTC. Translated, it gives CATSGQDGYTF.

This chain uses TRBV5-1 with TRBJ2-1; 10 bases map to TRBD1. The V and J ends lost 4 bases and 16 bases, in that order; junction bases with no gene match: 8. Germline V gives CDR1 SGHRS, CDR2 YFSETQ. The CDR3 sequence is 12 residues long. The CDR3 here is CASSIDRGLYFF. The CDR3 DNA sequence: TGCGCCAGCAGCATAGACAGGGGGCTTTACTTCTTC.

The chain recombines TRBV11-2 with TRBJ2-3; the D gene is possibly TRBD1 (5 bases). The CDR3 extends over 16 amino acids. V dropped 2 bases and J dropped 0 bases, with 12 bases sitting between them. Germline CDR1 SGHAT, CDR2 FQNNGV. As DNA, the CDR3 is TGTGCCAGCAGCTTAAGGTCAGGGTCTAGCACAGATACGCAGTATTTT. This encodes CASSLRSGSSTDTQYF.

The chain joins TRBV5-5 to TRBJ1-1; perhaps TRBD1 as D (6 bases). In germline, CDR1 is SGHKS, CDR2 YYEKEE (reference sequence). The V end lost 1 base, the J end lost 1 base, and 14 bases lay between the germline ends. CDR3 size: 16 residues. CDR3: CASSLSGDRRNTEAFF. CDR3 coding DNA: TGTGCCAGCAGCTTGTCCGGTGACAGGAGGAACACTGAAGCTTTCTTT.

The chain employs TRBV19 and TRBJ2-5; tentatively, D is TRBD1 (5 bases). V shed 5 bases and J shed 5 bases, with 9 bases lying between them. This CDR3 has 12 residues. Germline values: CDR1 LNHDA, CDR2 SQIVND (reference sequence). CDR3 sequence reads: CASSLQGETQYF. DNA of the CDR3: TGTGCCAGTAGTCTTCAGGGCGAGACCCAGTACTTC.

The CDR3 protein is CASSPTHSQGLHQPQHF. The CDR3 DNA follows: TGTGCCAGCTCACCAACGCATAGTCAGGGGTTGCATCAGCCCCAGCATTTT. The chain links TRBV18 to TRBJ1-5; D is possibly TRBD1 (6 bases). V was trimmed by 2 bases and J by 5 bases, leaving 19 bases between them. The CDR3 loop spans 17 amino acids. Germline assignment: CDR1 KGHSH and CDR2 LQKENI.

The chain combines TRBV21-1 with TRBJ1-2. TRBV21-1 is a known pseudogene. The CDR3 totals 14 residues. The CDR3 nucleotides read TGTGCCAGCAGCCTCCCCCGGGGGCACTATGGCTACACCTTC. This encodes CASSLPRGHYGYTF.

The chain employs TRBV30 and TRBJ2-7, with a possible D match to TRBD2 (6 bases). The CDR3 is made up of 13 amino acids. CDR1 and CDR2 from the germline V gene are GTSNPN and SVGIG (reference sequence). The V gene lost 4 bases and the J gene lost 1 base, with 11 bases spanning the gap. The CDR3 DNA reads as TGTGCCTGGATGCCCGGGACTTCCTACGAGCAGTACTTC. Translation: CAWMPGTSYEQYF.

The chain combines TRBV11-2 with TRBJ1-1; 9 positions match TRBD1. V dropped 5 bases and J dropped 4; count of bases not matched to a gene: 5. Germline V lookup: CDR1 SGHAT, CDR2 FQNNGV. This CDR3 spans 14 amino acids. CDR3 loop: CASSMGQGSTEAFF. CDR3 coding DNA: TGTGCCAGCAGCATGGGACAGGGTAGCACTGAAGCTTTCTTT.

The chain uses TRBV18 and TRBJ1-3, with TRBD1 identical over 10 bases. Germline V gene sequence: CDR1 KGHSH, CDR2 LQKENI. This CDR3 contains 16 residues. Trimming cost V 6 bases and J 1 base; bases outside gene matches: 6. DNA for the CDR3: TGTGCCAGCTCCCAGGACAGGGGGACATCTGGAAACACCATATATTTT. Its translation: CASSQDRGTSGNTIYF.

About this clone itself: At the DNA level, this CDR3 is encoded by other sequences in the same sample as well. The genes are TRBV18 and TRBJ1-5; D gene unclear. In germline, CDR1 is KGHSH, CDR2 LQKENI. The CDR3 spans 13 residues. V lost 6 bases and J 7 bases, leaving 13 bases between the germline ends. The CDR3 nucleotides read TGTGCCAGCTCTCCTTCGGGTGTCCAGCCCCAGCATTTT. This translates into CASSPSGVQPQHF.

The chain joins TRBV28 to TRBJ2-7; tentative D call: TRBD2 (5 bases). V dropped 3 bases and J dropped 2 bases, with 17 bases sitting between them. Germline values: CDR1 MDHEN, CDR2 SYDVKM. The CDR3 covers 16 residues. The CDR3 region is CASSFLLRELTYEQYF. The CDR3 region has the DNA TGTGCCAGCAGTTTCCTTCTCCGGGAACTCACCTACGAGCAGTACTTC.

A few counts support this clone. Written as DNA, the CDR3 is TGTGCCAGCAGTGCCTGGACAGGGGACGGCTACACCTTC. Protein: CASSAWTGDGYTF. V is TRBV27 and J is TRBJ1-2, with TRBD1 matching over 9 bases. Germline CDR1 reads MNHEY; CDR2 reads SMNVEV (reference sequence). Trimming at V came to 5 bases and at J to 8 bases, leaving 6 bases not matched to a gene. CDR3 length: 13 residues.

V is TRBV7-9 and J is TRBJ2-3; weak D call: TRBD1 (6 bases). The V gene's germline CDR1 is SEHNR and CDR2 FQNEAQ (reference sequence). V lost 4 bases and J lost 1, with 12 bases in between. The CDR3 totals 15 residues. The CDR3 bases are TGTGCCAGCAGCTCCCGGGACACCCGCACAGATACGCAGTATTTT. Protein: CASSSRDTRTDTQYF.

This chain links TRBV6-5 with TRBJ2-3, with D possibly TRBD2 on 6 matching bases. The CDR3 spans 15 residues. The germline gives CDR1 MNHEY, CDR2 SVGAGI. V was pared by 4 bases and J by 5 bases, with 16 bases between. The CDR3 is CASSWDWSLRDTQYF. The CDR3 nucleotides read TGTGCCAGCAGTTGGGACTGGAGCTTGAGAGATACGCAGTATTTT.

The J gene is TRBJ2-3, the V gene TRBV30; the D gene is possibly TRBD2 (5 bases). Trimming took off 5 bases at V and 4 bases at J, with 7 bases between the two ends. This CDR3 is built from 11 residues. Germline values: CDR1 GTSNPN, CDR2 SVGIG (reference sequence). CDR3 DNA sequence: TGTGCCTGGGAGAGGGCAGATACGCAGTATTTT. Translated, it gives CAWERADTQYF.

The chain joins TRBV28 to TRBJ1-2; TRBD1 matches at 8 bases. Germline values: CDR1 MDHEN, CDR2 SYDVKM. The CDR3 covers 17 residues. The V gene end was trimmed by 6 bases and the J gene end by 8 bases; junction bases not matched to a gene: 20. The CDR3 reads CASRDGGPLGTGSGYTF. The DNA for the CDR3 is TGTGCCAGCAGAGATGGTGGCCCCCTAGGGACAGGTTCCGGCTACACCTTC.

The V gene is TRBV9, the J gene TRBJ2-7, with TRBD2 as a possible D gene (5 bases). V gave up 3 bases and J gave up 2 bases, with 15 bases separating them. This CDR3 contains 15 residues. The germline V gene encodes CDR1 SGDLS and CDR2 YYNGEE. The CDR3 here is CASSAPGGGAYEQYF. In DNA, the CDR3 is TGTGCCAGCAGCGCCCCCGGAGGCGGAGCCTACGAGCAGTACTTC.

The chain couples TRBV30 to TRBJ2-7, with unresolved D. The CDR3 loop spans 12 amino acids. Trimming cost V 3 bases and J 6 bases, with 12 bases left between them. Per germline, CDR1 GTSNPN and CDR2 SVGIG (reference sequence). The CDR3: CAWRLGLREQYF. DNA of the CDR3: TGTGCCTGGAGGCTAGGGCTCCGCGAGCAGTACTTC.

The rearrangement uses TRBV18 and TRBJ1-4; 10 nucleotides agree with TRBD1. Trimming cost V 8 bases and J 4 bases; bases outside gene matches: 7. This CDR3 is 15 amino acids long. Germline CDR1 is KGHSH and CDR2 is LQKENI. The CDR3 DNA sequence: TGTGCCAGCGCCCGACAGGGGGCAGGTAATGAAAAACTGTTTTTT. This encodes CASARQGAGNEKLFF.

The rearrangement uses TRBV9 and TRBJ1-2; 7 nucleotides align to TRBD1. V dropped 4 bases and J dropped 1; count of bases not matched to a gene: 4. The CDR3 is made up of 14 amino acids. Germline assignment: CDR1 SGDLS and CDR2 YYNGEE. CDR3 DNA sequence: TGTGCCAGCAGCCCCGGACAGGATAACTATGGCTACACCTTC. As protein: CASSPGQDNYGYTF.

The chain recombines TRBV5-1 with TRBJ1-1, with no clear D. This CDR3 contains 14 residues. Trimming cost V 5 bases and J 0 bases, with 11 bases left between them. The germline V gene has CDR1 SGHRS and CDR2 YFSETQ. CDR3 loop: CASRLSDMNTEAFF. The CDR3 nucleotides are TGCGCCAGCAGATTGTCCGACATGAACACTGAAGCTTTCTTT.

The CDR3 spells CASSPRTDNRGFEQYF. The DNA for the CDR3 is TGTGCCAGCAGCCCCCGAACGGACAACCGTGGGTTTGAGCAGTACTTC. The chain employs TRBV14 and TRBJ2-7; D possibly corresponds to TRBD1 (5 bases). Germline-derived CDR1 and CDR2 are SGHDN and FVKESK. The CDR3 consists of 16 residues. With 4 bases removed from V and 7 bases from J, the gap between germline ends came to 23 bases.